The present TCR beta chain was sequenced within a study of cytomegalovirus exposure and HLA in healthy donors. Background on the study: An earlier analysis identified 120 million or so unique TCR beta sequences in 150 million to 200 million T cells.

Primers for the PCR totalled 60 Vbeta and 13 Jbeta. TCRdb keeps only in-frame clones here, not all; method: immunoSEQ multiplex PCR. This table has approximately 200,000 clones, around 75% appearing once. The V and J ends lost 7 bases and 5 bases respectively, with 5 bases between them. The CDR3 spans 10 residues. CDR1 is MNHEY, CDR2 SMNVEV, per germline (reference sequence). Study-level points and caveats: Some V segments (TRBV6-2 and TRBV6-3 among them) were excluded as indistinguishable. An analysis done earlier found most TCR beta V segments productive about 90% or about 30% of the time.

Notes on this clone: Its antigen remains unknown.

The material sequenced was PBMCs. The chain carries TRBV27 and TRBJ2-5; unclear D gene. This receptor was obtained from a woman in her twenties or thirties in good health and CMV-seropositive. CDR3 amino acids: CASNGETQYF. CDR3 DNA: TGTGCCAGCAACGGGGAGACCCAGTACTTC.